This TCR beta chain was retrieved from a study of a mutant IDH1 vaccine in newly diagnosed glioma. Across the whole study: Treated individuals were approximately 62% male and roughly 40% female, averaging about 40 years of age.

The table came from immunoSEQ multiplex PCR; TCRdb's copy has only in-frame clones and leaves some out. The sample shows roughly 54,000 clones, 80% to 85% of them seen only once. About this clone: The target antigen is unknown.

The CDR3 spans 15 residues. Germline CDR1 is PRHDT and CDR2 is FYEKMQ (reference sequence). The time point was: week 5, during vaccination. All doses held 300 ug of mutant IDH1 20-mer peptide, with topical imiquimod. This sequence joins TRBV13 and TRBJ2-5, with a weak D call TRBD1 (5 bases). The DNA end lines up better with TRBJ2-7; the J call may be wrong. Here the sequenced sample was PBMCs, taken from a glioma patient whose treatment included an IDH1 peptide vaccine. The sequence was obtained from a man under 40 with glioma. CDR3 in DNA: TGTGCCAGCAGCCCCCGCAGGGATCCTCCCACCGAGCAGTACTTC. This sequence encodes CASSPRRDPPTEQYF.